Below are 16 T cell receptor beta chains sequenced from a single sample in a study of shared clonotypes between healthy human individuals. Terminally differentiated effector memory CD45RA+ cells were excluded from the naive CD8 cells, which were CD45RO-negative and positively selected for CCR7. Clones were sequenced by immunoSEQ multiplex PCR, and TCRdb holds only the in-frame ones, with some missing. The data contain over 800,000 clones, almost 95% of them seen just once; the ten biggest clones take up about 24%. Sequenced input: naive CD8+ T cells sorted from blood. The receptors here all came from a man aged 30 to 39 in good health.

V gene TRBV7-8 combines with J gene TRBJ2-1, with 12 bases matching TRBD2. V was pared by 4 bases and J by 7 bases, with 5 bases of the junction left unmatched. The CDR3 is 15 residues long. Per germline, CDR1 SGHVS and CDR2 FQNEAQ. The CDR3 DNA follows: TGTGCCAGCAGCTACGGGACTAGCGGGTCTAATGAGCAGTTCTTC. Encoded protein: CASSYGTSGSNEQFF.

The count of this clone is one. The chain carries TRBV7-9 and TRBJ2-3, with D tentatively TRBD1 (6 bases). Germline CDR1 and CDR2: SEHNR and FQNEAQ (reference sequence). This CDR3 comprises 16 residues. The germline V and J ends were trimmed by 4 bases and 14 bases, with 28 bases remaining between them. CDR3 coding DNA: TGTGCCAGCAGCTCAACGACAGGACAGATTAGTAGTATGCCGTATTTT. Its protein product is CASSSTTGQISSMPYF.

This rearrangement joins TRBV5-1 to TRBJ2-5, with 10 nucleotides matching TRBD1. Germline trimming cut 4 bases from V and 5 bases from J; bases unmatched to any gene: 8. This CDR3 contains 15 residues. Germline CDR1 and CDR2: SGHRS and YFSETQ. CDR3: CASSEETGGDETQYF. As DNA, the CDR3 is TGCGCCAGCAGCGAGGAGACAGGGGGCGATGAGACCCAGTACTTC.

The chain combines TRBV27 with TRBJ2-3, with 7 bases lining up with TRBD2. The V gene end was trimmed by 8 bases and the J gene end by 2 bases; junction bases not matched to a gene: 7. The CDR3 covers 14 residues. CDR1 MNHEY and CDR2 SMNVEV come from the germline V gene (reference sequence). In nucleotides, the CDR3 is TGTGCCAGCCGGGAGGCGGGCCTCACAGATACGCAGTATTTT. Translated: CASREAGLTDTQYF.

The chain carries TRBV2 and TRBJ1-5; D gene unclear. Trimming cost V 5 bases and J 7 bases, with 9 bases left between them. The CDR3 runs to 12 residues. Germline assignment: CDR1 SNHLY and CDR2 FYNNEI. CDR3 loop: CASSQWGQPQHF. In nucleotides, the CDR3 is TGTGCCAGCAGTCAGTGGGGACAGCCCCAGCATTTT.

About this clone itself: Additional DNA sequences in this sample encode the identical CDR3. This chain uses TRBV9 with TRBJ2-3; TRBD2 agrees at 14 bases. Per the germline V gene, CDR1 is SGDLS and CDR2 is YYNGEE. After removal of 3 bases from V and 6 bases from J, the junction contained 3 bases not matched to a gene. The CDR3 totals 15 residues. CDR3 DNA: TGTGCCAGCAGCGAGGGACTAGCGGGAGTGGATACGCAGTATTTT. Residues: CASSEGLAGVDTQYF.

The chain combines TRBV5-6 with TRBJ2-2, with D uncertain. Trimming cost V 5 bases and J 2 bases, with 10 bases left between them. The CDR3 has 14 residues. Germline CDR1 is SGHDT and CDR2 is YYEEEE. CDR3 in amino acids: CASSKTDNTGELFF. The CDR3 DNA sequence: TGTGCCAGCAGTAAGACTGATAACACCGGGGAGCTGTTTTTT.

The genes are TRBV28 and TRBJ2-1, with a tentative D call TRBD2 (7 bases). Between the trimmed V and J ends, which lost 10 bases and 7 bases, there was a span of 20 bases. Germline CDR1 reads MDHEN; CDR2 reads SYDVKM. This CDR3 has 14 residues. The CDR3 DNA reads TGTGCCACTACTCCTGGGGGGGCAGCAAATGAGCAGTTCTTC. Protein: CATTPGGAANEQFF.

The chain employs TRBV10-2 and TRBJ2-7; 9 bases fit TRBD1. J was trimmed by 5 bases and V by 8 bases; bases with no gene match: 7. The germline CDR1 and CDR2 sequences are WSHSY and SAAADI. CDR3 length equals 13 residues. The DNA for the CDR3 is TGCGCCAGCCCCGGGACAGGGTTCGACGAGCAGTACTTC. Amino acid sequence: CASPGTGFDEQYF.

The CDR3 spells CASSPPRTGHYGYTF. The DNA of the CDR3 is TGTGCCAGCTCCCCTCCCCGGACAGGGCACTATGGCTACACCTTC. The V gene is TRBV6-1, the J gene TRBJ1-2; the match to TRBD1 covers 8 bases. Trimming took 8 bases from V and 3 from J; bases not matched to a gene: 11. Germline CDR1 MNHNS, CDR2 SASEGT. This CDR3 is built from 15 residues.

In the case of this clone: The sample has other DNA sequences that encode this CDR3 too. The DNA of the CDR3 is TGTGCCAGCAGTTTAGACAGAGCCTACGAGCAGTACTTC. Protein: CASSLDRAYEQYF. The chain links TRBV28 to TRBJ2-7, with D maybe TRBD1 (5 bases). Germline assignment: CDR1 MDHEN and CDR2 SYDVKM. CDR3 length: 13 residues. V lost 2 bases to trimming and J lost 2 bases, with 7 bases between them.

The chain recombines TRBV29-1 with TRBJ2-3; tentative D call: TRBD1 (5 bases). Germline CDR1 and CDR2: SQVTM and ANQGSEA. V lost 1 base and J 5 bases, leaving 13 bases between the germline ends. The length of the CDR3 is 14 residues. CDR3 sequence: CSVEGGRVGDTQYF. The CDR3 region has the DNA TGCAGCGTTGAAGGTGGCAGGGTCGGAGATACGCAGTATTTT.

The chain couples TRBV30 to TRBJ2-3, with 7 bases identical to TRBD2. V lost 4 bases and J lost 1; bases outside the gene matches: 5. CDR3 length equals 14 residues. From germline, CDR1 is GTSNPN and CDR2 SVGIG (reference sequence). The CDR3 DNA follows: TGTGCCTGGACTAGCGGCAGAGGCACAGATACGCAGTATTTT. This gives the protein CAWTSGRGTDTQYF.

This clone showed up just once. The chain joins TRBV10-3 to TRBJ2-7; possible D gene TRBD1, 6 bases. The germline gives CDR1 ENHRY, CDR2 SYGVKD. Trimming removed 3 bases at V and 7 bases at J, with 16 bases between. The CDR3 is 14 residues long. CDR3 DNA: TGTGCCATCAGTGAACCGGTCAGGGGATGGGAGCAGTACTTC. Residues: CAISEPVRGWEQYF.

The chain has TRBV2 and TRBJ2-7; weak D call: TRBD1 (6 bases). CDR1 and CDR2 (germline): SNHLY, FYNNEI. The CDR3 has 15 residues. Trimming left V 8 bases short and J 2 bases short, with 19 bases between. CDR3 coding DNA: TGTGCCAGCCACCACACGGACAGCCGAACCTACGAGCAGTACTTC. It yields the protein CASHHTDSRTYEQYF.

The CDR3 protein is CSVEAIGPTTYEQYF. The CDR3 DNA reads as TGCAGCGTTGAAGCTATCGGACCGACAACCTACGAGCAGTACTTC. The chain is built from TRBV29-1 and TRBJ2-7; the D is unclear. Germline CDR1 is SQVTM and CDR2 is ANQGSEA. Between the trimmed V and J ends, which lost 1 base and 2 bases, there was a span of 15 bases. CDR3 length: 15 amino acids.